This is a list of T cell receptor delta chains from one sample in a study of gamma-delta chains in newborns, infants, children. With CATT, TCRdb re-called clones from the reads. This sample yields some 5,000 delta-chain clones, of which 4.5% to 5% are seen a single time; approximately 11% belongs to the top ten. The material sequenced was blood. The receptor source for this set is a child who was a newborn, infant or young child, either healthy, febrile or measles-vaccinated (not recorded which). Both conserved end residues are part of each CDR3. Fields, in order: clone size, V gene, J gene, D gene, CDR3 DNA, CDR3 protein. A D gene is named only where the DNA matches it firmly. A row's size may be missing; if present it is once, few, many or a size class.

clone size: few; V gene: TRDV1; J gene: TRDJ1; D gene: TRDD3; CDR3 DNA: TGTGCTCTTGGGGAAGATCCTACTCGGTTGGGTGGGGTGATACTGGGGGATCCTTATTACACCGATAAACTCATCTTT; CDR3 protein: CALGEDPTRLGGVILGDPYYTDKLIF
clone size: NA; V gene: TRDV1; J gene: TRDJ1; D gene: TRDD3; CDR3 DNA: TGTGCTCTTGGTTGGGGGATACGCGATAAACTCATCTTT; CDR3 protein: CALGWGIRDKLIF
clone size: NA; V gene: TRDV2; J gene: TRDJ3; D gene: TRDD3; CDR3 DNA: TGTGCCTGTGACAACTGGGGGATACAAAGCTCCTGGGACACCCGACAGATGTTTTTC; CDR3 protein: CACDNWGIQSSWDTRQMFF
clone size: NA; V gene: TRDV3; J gene: TRDJ2; D gene: TRDD3; CDR3 DNA: TGTGCCTTTAAGGGTGGGGGATACAGGAGAGGGGCAGCACAACTCTTCTTT; CDR3 protein: CAFKGGGYRRGAAQLFF
clone size: medium-sized; V gene: TRDV2; J gene: TRDJ3; D gene: TRDD3; CDR3 DNA: TGTGCCTGTGACTCTGTACTGGGGGATACGAAAGCCTGGGACACCCGACAGATGTTTTTC; CDR3 protein: CACDSVLGDTKAWDTRQMFF
clone size: NA; V gene: TRDV2; J gene: TRDJ3; D gene: TRDD3; CDR3 DNA: TGTGCCTGTGACTCGCCTACTGGGGGATATCGCTCCTGGGACACCCGACAGATGTTTTTC; CDR3 protein: CACDSPTGGYRSWDTRQMFF
clone size: NA; V gene: TRDV1; J gene: TRDJ1; D gene: TRDD3; CDR3 DNA: TGTGCTCTTGGGGAATGGAGGATACGCCAGAATAAACTCATCTTT; CDR3 protein: CALGEWRIRQNKLIF
clone size: few; V gene: TRDV2; J gene: TRDJ3; D gene: TRDD3; CDR3 DNA: TGTGCCTGTGACACTGTTGGGGATAGAGGTTCCTGGGACACCCGACAGATGTTTTTC; CDR3 protein: CACDTVGDRGSWDTRQMFF
clone size: NA; V gene: TRDV3; J gene: TRDJ1; D gene: TRDD3; CDR3 DNA: TGTGCCGGAGTACCCCCCCGTTACGCGACACTATCTACTGGGGGATACCGCACCGATAAACTCATCTTT; CDR3 protein: CAGVPPRYATLSTGGYRTDKLIF
clone size: NA; V gene: TRDV2; J gene: TRDJ1; D gene: TRDD3; CDR3 DNA: TGTGCCTGTGACACCGTTGGGGGAAGGGGCACCGATAAACTCATCTTT; CDR3 protein: CACDTVGGRGTDKLIF
clone size: NA; V gene: TRDV2; J gene: TRDJ1; D gene: TRDD3; CDR3 DNA: TGTGCCTGTGACACGCTGGGGGATACAGAGGGACTCATCTTT; CDR3 protein: CACDTLGDTEGLIF
clone size: few; V gene: TRDV1; J gene: TRDJ1; D gene: TRDD3; CDR3 DNA: TGTGCTCTTGGGGAACTCGGGGGGGATTCCGGCGATAAACTCATCTTT; CDR3 protein: CALGELGGDSGDKLIF
clone size: medium-sized; V gene: TRDV2; J gene: TRDJ3; D gene: TRDD3; CDR3 DNA: TGTGCCTGTGACACCGGGGATACAGATGCTGCAACCCGACAGATGTTTTTC; CDR3 protein: CACDTGDTDAATRQMFF
clone size: few; V gene: TRDV1; J gene: TRDJ1; D gene: TRDD3; CDR3 DNA: TGTGCTCTTGGGGAACTTAGTCCCATCTGGGGGATCGGGGGGCACCTCGATAAACTCATCTTT; CDR3 protein: CALGELSPIWGIGGHLDKLIF
clone size: NA; V gene: TRDV1; J gene: TRDJ1; D gene: TRDD3; CDR3 DNA: TGTGCTCTTGGGGACTCTAACGGGGGATACCGGTACACCGATAGACTCATCTTT; CDR3 protein: CALGDSNGGYRYTDRLIF
clone size: few; V gene: TRDV1; J gene: TRDJ1; D gene: TRDD3; CDR3 DNA: TGTGCTCTTGGGGAATCTCATGGCTTACTACTGGGGGATACAAATAAACTCATCTTT; CDR3 protein: CALGESHGLLLGDTNKLIF
clone size: NA; V gene: TRDV2; J gene: TRDJ2; D gene: TRDD3; CDR3 DNA: TGTGCCTGTGACACTCTGGGGGATACGCCGGCACAACTCTTCTTT; CDR3 protein: CACDTLGDTPAQLFF
clone size: NA; V gene: TRDV1; J gene: TRDJ1; D gene: TRDD3; CDR3 DNA: TGTGCTCTTGGGGAACTAGAGGCATACACTGGGGGGGAATACACCGATAAACTCATCTTT; CDR3 protein: CALGELEAYTGGEYTDKLIF
clone size: NA; V gene: TRDV2; J gene: TRDJ3; D gene: TRDD3; CDR3 DNA: TGTGCCTGTGACACCGTACTGGGGGCCAGCTCCTGGGACACCCGACAGATGTTTTTC; CDR3 protein: CACDTVLGASSWDTRQMFF
clone size: few; V gene: TRDV2; J gene: TRDJ3; D gene: TRDD3; CDR3 DNA: TGTGCCTGTGACACCGTCCTGGGGGATACAAGAGCGTCCTGGGACACCCGACAGATGTTTTTC; CDR3 protein: CACDTVLGDTRASWDTRQMFF
clone size: NA; V gene: TRDV2; J gene: TRDJ3; D gene: TRDD3; CDR3 DNA: TGTGCCTGTGACACTGGGGGATACTTTTCCTGGGACACCCGACAGATGTTTTTC; CDR3 protein: CACDTGGYFSWDTRQMFF
clone size: medium-sized; V gene: TRDV2; J gene: TRDJ2; D gene: TRDD3; CDR3 DNA: TGTGCCTGTGACACCTGGGGGACCCCAGCACAACTCTTCTTT; CDR3 protein: CACDTWGTPAQLFF
clone size: few; V gene: TRDV2; J gene: TRDJ3; D gene: TRDD3; CDR3 DNA: TGTGCCTGTGACGCACTGGGGGATAAACCCTGGGACACCCGACAGATGTTTTTC; CDR3 protein: CACDALGDKPWDTRQMFF
clone size: NA; V gene: TRDV1; J gene: TRDJ1; D gene: NA; CDR3 DNA: TGTGCTCTTGGGGAACGCCCCTCTCCTACAGTGCTGGGGAGTACCGATAAACTCATCTTT; CDR3 protein: CALGERPSPTVLGSTDKLIF
clone size: few; V gene: TRDV1; J gene: TRDJ2; D gene: TRDD3; CDR3 DNA: TGTGCTCTTGGGGACCTCCTCTCCTACGGCTACTGGGGGATACGCGAAGGAACAGCACAACTCTTCTTT; CDR3 protein: CALGDLLSYGYWGIREGTAQLFF
clone size: few; V gene: TRDV2; J gene: TRDJ1; D gene: NA; CDR3 DNA: TGTGCCTGTGACAGGTTGGGGGACACCGATAAACTCATCTTT; CDR3 protein: CACDRLGDTDKLIF
clone size: few; V gene: TRDV1; J gene: TRDJ1; D gene: NA; CDR3 DNA: TGTGCTCTTGGGGAACAGTCTTCGGGTGGACTCCCGTACACCGATAAACTCATCTTT; CDR3 protein: CALGEQSSGGLPYTDKLIF
clone size: NA; V gene: TRDV2; J gene: TRDJ3; D gene: TRDD3; CDR3 DNA: TGTGCCTGTGATATGGTGGGGGAGCGAAGCTCCTGGGACACCCGACAGATGTTTTTC; CDR3 protein: CACDMVGERSSWDTRQMFF
clone size: few; V gene: TRDV2; J gene: TRDJ1; D gene: TRDD3; CDR3 DNA: TGTGCCTGTGACACTCTACTGGGGGATACGACGTACACCGATAAACTCATCTTT; CDR3 protein: CACDTLLGDTTYTDKLIF
clone size: medium-sized; V gene: TRDV2; J gene: TRDJ2; D gene: NA; CDR3 DNA: TGTGCCTGTGACACTGTCCTAAGGCGTACTTCGTTGACAGCACAACTCTTCTTT; CDR3 protein: CACDTVLRRTSLTAQLFF
clone size: few; V gene: TRDV2; J gene: TRDJ1; D gene: TRDD3; CDR3 DNA: TGTGCCTGTGACTCGAGCCTTCTTACCAACCGTAGAGGGGGATACGCGGGTACCGATAAACTCATCTTT; CDR3 protein: CACDSSLLTNRRGGYAGTDKLIF
clone size: few; V gene: TRDV1; J gene: TRDJ1; D gene: NA; CDR3 DNA: TGTGCTCTTGGGACCAAGTCTTCCCACGAAGGCTGGGGAGGACCCGATAAACTCATCTTT; CDR3 protein: CALGTKSSHEGWGGPDKLIF
clone size: NA; V gene: TRAV29/DV5; J gene: TRDJ2; D gene: NA; CDR3 DNA: TGTGCAGCAAGGGTTAGCCGTTGGTACTCGACAGCACAACTCTTCTTT; CDR3 protein: CAARVSRWYSTAQLFF
clone size: few; V gene: TRDV2; J gene: TRDJ1; D gene: TRDD3; CDR3 DNA: TGTGCCTGTGACACCCTACTGGGGGATACGCGAGCTGGGACCGATAAACTCATCTTT; CDR3 protein: CACDTLLGDTRAGTDKLIF
clone size: NA; V gene: TRDV2; J gene: TRDJ1; D gene: TRDD3; CDR3 DNA: TGTGCCTGTGAACCCCTCCGTACTGGGGGATACGCGGGGTACACCGATAAACTCATCTTT; CDR3 protein: CACEPLRTGGYAGYTDKLIF
clone size: NA; V gene: TRDV2; J gene: TRDJ3; D gene: TRDD3; CDR3 DNA: TGTGCCTGTGACAAACTGGGGGCTTCCTCCTGGGACACCCGACAGATGTTTTTC; CDR3 protein: CACDKLGASSWDTRQMFF
clone size: NA; V gene: TRDV1; J gene: TRDJ1; D gene: TRDD3; CDR3 DNA: TGTGCTCTTGAGGCTGGGGGATACGATAGGTACACCGATAAACTCATCTTT; CDR3 protein: CALEAGGYDRYTDKLIF
clone size: NA; V gene: TRDV2; J gene: TRDJ2; D gene: NA; CDR3 DNA: TGTGCCTGTGACACCCTTACGGGGGCGACAGCACAACTCTTCTTT; CDR3 protein: CACDTLTGATAQLFF
clone size: few; V gene: TRDV1; J gene: TRDJ1; D gene: TRDD3; CDR3 DNA: TGTGCTCTTGGGTCCCTTGGCCTTGGGGGATACCCGTACACCGATAAACTCATCTTT; CDR3 protein: CALGSLGLGGYPYTDKLIF
clone size: few; V gene: TRDV1; J gene: TRDJ1; D gene: NA; CDR3 DNA: TGTGCTCTTGGGGAACGGGCTTCCTACACCGATAAACTCATCTTT; CDR3 protein: CALGERASYTDKLIF
clone size: few; V gene: TRDV2; J gene: TRDJ2; D gene: NA; CDR3 DNA: TGTGCCTGTGACACGGTGGGGGCTTTGACAGCACAACTCTTCTTT; CDR3 protein: CACDTVGALTAQLFF
clone size: NA; V gene: TRDV2; J gene: TRDJ3; D gene: TRDD3; CDR3 DNA: TGTGCCTGTGACACCGTACTGGGGGATATCCGAAGCTCCTGGGACACCCGACAGATGTTTTTC; CDR3 protein: CACDTVLGDIRSSWDTRQMFF
clone size: few; V gene: TRAV29/DV5; J gene: TRDJ1; D gene: TRDD3; CDR3 DNA: TGTGCAGCAAGCGCGCCAGGATACGCGGAGACCGATAAACTCATCTTT; CDR3 protein: CAASAPGYAETDKLIF
clone size: few; V gene: TRDV2; J gene: TRDJ3; D gene: TRDD3; CDR3 DNA: TGTGCCTGTGACGCTGCCGTACTGGGGACCTCATGGGCCTGGGACACCCGACAGATGTTTTTC; CDR3 protein: CACDAAVLGTSWAWDTRQMFF
clone size: NA; V gene: TRDV2; J gene: TRDJ3; D gene: NA; CDR3 DNA: TGTGCCTGTGACACCGTCTGGCCAAACTCCTGGGACACCCGACAGATGTTTTTC; CDR3 protein: CACDTVWPNSWDTRQMFF
clone size: few; V gene: TRDV2; J gene: TRDJ3; D gene: TRDD3; CDR3 DNA: TGCGCCTGTGACACCGCCTGGGGGATACGCAACTCCCGGGACACCCGACAGATGTTTTTC; CDR3 protein: CACDTAWGIRNSRDTRQMFF
clone size: few; V gene: TRDV2; J gene: TRDJ3; D gene: NA; CDR3 DNA: TGTGCCTGTGACCCGTTACTGGGGGACACCCGACAGATGTTTTTC; CDR3 protein: CACDPLLGDTRQMFF
clone size: NA; V gene: TRDV1; J gene: TRDJ1; D gene: NA; CDR3 DNA: TGTGCTCTTGGGGAATTCCCCTTGGGTAGCACCGATAAACTCATCTTT; CDR3 protein: CALGEFPLGSTDKLIF
clone size: NA; V gene: TRDV2; J gene: TRDJ1; D gene: TRDD3; CDR3 DNA: TGTGCCTGTGACACCGTTAAATTCCCCACCACTGGGGGATACGACACCGATAAACTCATCTTT; CDR3 protein: CACDTVKFPTTGGYDTDKLIF
clone size: NA; V gene: TRDV2; J gene: TRDJ3; D gene: NA; CDR3 DNA: TGTGCCTGTGACACCGGGGATTTCAGCGTGCCTGGGGACACCCGACAGATGTTTTTC; CDR3 protein: CACDTGDFSVPGDTRQMFF
clone size: NA; V gene: TRDV2; J gene: TRDJ3; D gene: TRDD3; CDR3 DNA: TGTGCCTGTGACACCGCCTGGGGGACTACTCGGCCCTGGGACACCCGACAGATGTTTTTC; CDR3 protein: CACDTAWGTTRPWDTRQMFF